Shown below are 13 T cell receptor beta chains from a single sample sequenced in a study of CD8+ T cells in alopecia areata. Specified treatment: oral pan-JAK inhibitor, 5-10 mg twice daily. RNA extraction was followed by reverse transcription into cDNA, which acted as the sequencing template. TCRdb's copy holds only in-frame clones and misses some; the assay was immunoSEQ multiplex PCR. The data hold 85,000 to 95,000 clones, with more than 65% observed a single time. The specimen was CD8+ T cells sorted from blood, collected at approximately week 44, from a patient treated with tofacitinib. The source is a human donor with alopecia areata.

The CDR3 region is CASSPRAGEETQYF. CDR3 nucleotides: TGTGCCAGCAGCCCCCGAGCAGGGGAAGAGACCCAGTACTTC. V usage is TRBV7-9 and J usage is TRBJ2-5, with D possibly being TRBD1 (6 bases). V was clipped by 5 bases and J by 3 bases, with 13 bases between them. This CDR3 has 14 amino acids. The germline gives CDR1 SEHNR, CDR2 FQNEAQ (reference sequence).

The chain carries TRBV30 and TRBJ1-1; possible D gene TRBD1, 6 bases. Germline V lookup: CDR1 GTSNPN, CDR2 SVGIG (reference sequence). The CDR3 is 13 amino acids. The ends were cut back, 1 base at V and 5 bases at J, with 11 bases in the middle. CDR3 DNA sequence: TGTGCCTGGAGTGGAGGGGGACAAACTGAAGCTTTCTTT. This translates into CAWSGGGQTEAFF.

This rearrangement joins TRBV9 to TRBJ2-1; maybe TRBD2 (5 bases). The germline V and J ends were trimmed by 4 bases and 9 bases, with 23 bases remaining between them. Germline V gives CDR1 SGDLS, CDR2 YYNGEE. This CDR3 comprises 16 residues. CDR3 DNA sequence: TGTGCCAGCAGCCCCCGGGTGGGCGGGTTCAACTTTGAGCAGTTCTTC. It is translated as CASSPRVGGFNFEQFF.

This clone was found once. This rearrangement joins TRBV4-1 to TRBJ2-3; D remains ambiguous. The CDR3 sequence is 15 residues long. Trimming stripped 0 bases from V and 3 bases from J, with 10 bases between. CDR1 and CDR2 (germline): MGHRA, YSYEKL. CDR3: CASSQDKIATDTQYF. The CDR3 bases are TGCGCCAGCAGCCAAGATAAGATTGCAACAGATACGCAGTATTTT.

J is TRBJ2-7 and V is TRBV19; 9 bases align to TRBD1. V trimming: 5 bases; J trimming: 6 bases; junction bases outside the gene matches: 11. Germline CDR1 is LNHDA and CDR2 is SQIVND (reference sequence). CDR3 length: 15 amino acids. The DNA of the CDR3 is TGTGCCAGTAGTCCTTCTGGGACAGGGACGGGCGAGCAGTACTTC. Its translation is CASSPSGTGTGEQYF.

A word on this clone: Compared with germline, one end of the junction differs, possibly owing to a read error. The genes are TRBV7-9 and TRBJ1-1; D ambiguous. Germline V CDR1 and CDR2: SEHNR, FQNEAQ (reference sequence). This CDR3 has 13 amino acids. The CDR3 protein is CASGFQENTEAFF. CDR3 coding DNA: TGTGCCAGCGGCTTTCAGGAGAACACTGAAGCTTTCTTT.

The rearrangement links TRBV5-1 to TRBJ2-1; TRBD1 matches at 11 bases. Germline V gene lookup returns CDR1 SGHRS and CDR2 YFSETQ. The CDR3 spans 14 residues. V shed 5 bases and J 7 bases; nucleotides not matched to a gene: 5. The DNA of the CDR3 is TGCGCCAGCAGGACGGACAGGGGGCTTAATGAGCAGTTCTTC. It is translated as CASRTDRGLNEQFF.

The V and J genes are TRBV7-2 and TRBJ2-2; D gene unclear. Germline V lookup: CDR1 SGHTA, CDR2 FQGNSA. The V end was cut by 4 bases, the J end by 6 bases, with 6 bases between. The CDR3 has 12 amino acids. CDR3 DNA sequence: TGTGCCAGCAGCTCGGGTGCCGGGGAGCTGTTTTTT. This codes for CASSSGAGELFF.

V gene TRBV19 combines with J gene TRBJ1-5; D perhaps matches TRBD1 (6 bases). Germline V gene lookup returns CDR1 LNHDA and CDR2 SQIVND (reference sequence). Trimming stripped 9 bases from V and 0 bases from J, with 18 bases between. CDR3 length: 16 amino acids. CDR3 region: CASRLGTPYSNQPQHF. CDR3 bases: TGTGCCAGCAGACTCGGGACACCCTATAGCAATCAGCCCCAGCATTTT.

The chain recombines TRBV14 with TRBJ2-1; D is possibly TRBD1 or TRBD2 (5 bases each). The V gene's germline CDR1 is SGHDN and CDR2 FVKESK. The V end lost 4 bases, the J end lost 4 bases, and 11 bases lay between the germline ends. CDR3 length: 14 amino acids. CDR3 protein: CASSPRDVYNEQFF. CDR3 nucleotides: TGTGCCAGCAGCCCACGGGACGTATACAATGAGCAGTTCTTC.

The chain carries TRBV5-6 and TRBJ2-1, with TRBD1 matching over 10 bases. Germline V gives CDR1 SGHDT, CDR2 YYEEEE. The CDR3 totals 15 residues. V was clipped by 3 bases and J by 8 bases; unmatched bases: 8. DNA for the CDR3: TGTGCCAGCAGCTCCGGGACAGGGGTTTCGGATGAGCAGTTCTTC. It codes for CASSSGTGVSDEQFF. Complete variable domain (other parts from reference TRBV5-6 and TRBJ2-1): DAGVTQSPTHLIKTRGQQVTLRCSPKSGHDTVSWYQQALGQGPQFIFQYYEEEERQRGNFPDRFSGHQFPNYSSELNVNALLLGDSALYLCASSSGTGVSDEQFFGPGTRLTVL.

This clone occurred a few times. The chain uses TRBV7-9 and TRBJ2-3, with 13 bases that match TRBD2. V dropped 5 bases and J dropped 5; count of bases not matched to a gene: 7. The V gene's germline CDR1 is SEHNR and CDR2 FQNEAQ (reference sequence). The length of the CDR3 is 16 residues. Here the CDR3 DNA reads TGTGCCAGCAGCCGCGAACTAGCGGGGGGGCGAGATACGCAGTATTTT. Residues: CASSRELAGGRDTQYF.

The chain couples TRBV7-8 to TRBJ1-1; D may be TRBD1 (5 bases). The CDR3 loop spans 16 amino acids. Germline CDR1 reads SGHVS; CDR2 reads FQNEAQ. V lost 1 base, J lost 1 base, and 13 bases lay in between. The CDR3 sequence is CASSLGGEGKNTEAFF. The CDR3 DNA is TGTGCCAGCAGCTTAGGCGGTGAGGGGAAGAACACTGAAGCTTTCTTT.